These T cell receptor beta chains were read from a single sample in a study of patients and donors after allogeneic stem cell transplantation. One entry per CDR3 protein results from TCRdb running MiXCR on the RT-PCR reads. The sample contains some 880,000 distinct CDR3 sequences, about a sixth of which appear only once. Sequenced: blood, either unsorted or a sorted T cell fraction (not recorded which). The source is a human donor who was either an allogeneic HSCT recipient or a stem cell or donor lymphocyte infusion donor (not recorded which). It is not recorded whose cells these are; they may come from a transplant donor. Both conserved end residues are trimmed from each CDR3.

TRBV19	14	TRBJ2-1	ASSKLAGPGGNEQF
TRBV29-1	8	TRBJ1-2	SVGDAPLT
TRBV21-1	19	TRBJ2-2	ASSKGPRTGAQGLYTGELF
TRBV24-1	14	TRBJ2-1	ATSDAGGRYWNEQF
TRBV28	15	TRBJ1-3	ASSHSKDRGSGNTIY
TRBV29-1	14	TRBJ1-4	SVYSPGQGFNEKLF
TRBV2	14	TRBJ2-7	ASSGAPGEYGYEQY
TRBV6-1	13	TRBJ1-1	ASPLCQGGDTEAF
TRBV29-1	10	TRBJ2-5	SAKRGQETQY
TRBV12-3/TRBV12-4	10	TRBJ1-1	ASSLWVYEAF
TRBV4-3	11	TRBJ2-1	ASSQEPHNEQF
TRBV24-1	13	TRBJ2-5	ATSQNDRDQETQY
TRBV30	12	TRBJ1-4	AWSIGGTNEKLF
TRBV10-3	11	TRBJ1-5	AISGGIDQPQH
TRBV4-3	11	TRBJ2-5	ASSQGREETQY
TRBV27	15	TRBJ2-1	ASSQSAFAGGPNEQF
TRBV2	12	TRBJ2-5	ASSGQVLGETQY
TRBV24-1	14	TRBJ2-1	ATSDEQGALFNEQF
TRBV4-3	13	TRBJ1-2	ASSQEIGQNYGYT
TRBV5-8	14	TRBJ2-1	ASSLTSGSRGVEQF
TRBV29-1	12	TRBJ2-3	SVCMTGATDTQY
TRBV21-1	11	TRBJ2-5	ASSFHAAETQY
TRBV12-3/TRBV12-4	12	TRBJ2-2	ASSLGRFTGELF
TRBV13	17	TRBJ1-1	ASSLLIQGAGFIGTEAF
TRBV4-2	13	TRBJ1-2	ASSQRTGGPLGYT
TRBV4-3	13	TRBJ2-7	ASSDGLGTSYEQY
TRBV28	11	TRBJ2-7	ASRGRTPVEQY
TRBV20-1	10	TRBJ2-7	SGGTDSYEQY
TRBV6-1	12	TRBJ2-5	ASSPQGSRETQY
TRBV7-3	14	TRBJ2-2	ASSLRAGRIPGELF
TRBV9	13	TRBJ2-3	ASSASGRTTDTQY
TRBV27	14	TRBJ2-7	ASSPWELAGLGEQY
TRBV6-5	13	TRBJ1-1	ASSYQTGGAAEAF
TRBV7-8	15	TRBJ2-1	ASEQPVTGPSYNEQF
TRBV7-8	9	TRBJ1-1	ASSLDVEAF
TRBV6-5	13	TRBJ2-2	ASSYGLMNTGELF
TRBV27	15	TRBJ1-2	ASSPALPGPINYGYT
TRBV6-1	12	TRBJ2-5	ASSNRDSRETQY
TRBV11-1	17	TRBJ2-1	ASSLLFPGLAGGHNEQF
TRBV5-6	15	TRBJ2-5	ASSLARPSTYQETQY
TRBV4-1	10	TRBJ1-2	ASSPPGVGYT
TRBV10-3	14	TRBJ2-7	AISELGLAGSYEQY
TRBV12-3/TRBV12-4	14	TRBJ2-3	ASRTRRDKGTDTQY
TRBV12-3/TRBV12-4	11	TRBJ2-7	ASSLRQGHEQY
TRBV19	13	TRBJ1-6	ASSTRASYNSPLH
TRBV14	12	TRBJ1-1	ASSLNVMNTEAF
TRBV10-3	13	TRBJ2-7	ASRPPQGSSYEQY
TRBV15	14	TRBJ2-7	ATSRLAFGKGYEQY
TRBV6-5	15	TRBJ1-5	ASSFRSEGWGNQPQH
TRBV10-3	11	TRBJ2-1	AIVRGKDNEQF